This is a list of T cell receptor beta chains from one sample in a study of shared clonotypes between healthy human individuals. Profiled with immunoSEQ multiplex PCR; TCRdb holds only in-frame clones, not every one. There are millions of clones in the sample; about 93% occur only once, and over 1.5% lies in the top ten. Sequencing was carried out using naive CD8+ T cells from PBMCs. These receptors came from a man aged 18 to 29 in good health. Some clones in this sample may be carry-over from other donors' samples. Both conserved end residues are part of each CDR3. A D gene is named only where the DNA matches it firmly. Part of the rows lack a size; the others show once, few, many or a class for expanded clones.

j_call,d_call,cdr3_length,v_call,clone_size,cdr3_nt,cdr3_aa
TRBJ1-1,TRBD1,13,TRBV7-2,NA,TGTGCCAGCAGCTACATTACAGGGGATGAAGCTTTCTTT,CASSYITGDEAFF
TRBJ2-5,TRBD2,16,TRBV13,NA,TGTGCCAGCAGCTTAGCTGTGGCGGCGGGAGTGGAGACCCAGTACTTC,CASSLAVAAGVETQYF
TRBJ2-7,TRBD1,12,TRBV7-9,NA,TGTGCCAGCAGCCAGGACAGGTACGAGCAGTACTTC,CASSQDRYEQYF
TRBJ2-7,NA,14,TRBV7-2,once,TGTGCCAGCAGCTTTGGCGGGCCTACCTACGAGCAGTACTTC,CASSFGGPTYEQYF
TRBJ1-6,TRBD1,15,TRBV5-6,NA,TGTGCCAGCAGCTGGTCCGGGACAGAAAATTCACCCCTCCACTTT,CASSWSGTENSPLHF
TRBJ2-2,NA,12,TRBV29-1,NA,TGCAGCGCTACAGGGATGGCCGGGGAGCTGTTTTTT,CSATGMAGELFF
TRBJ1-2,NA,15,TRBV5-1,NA,TGCGCCAGCAACCCCGGCCGTTTGGGGGACTATGGCTACACCTTC,CASNPGRLGDYGYTF
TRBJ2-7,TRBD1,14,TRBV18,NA,TGTGCCAGCTCAAGTACCGGGACAGCGTACGAGCAGTACTTC,CASSSTGTAYEQYF
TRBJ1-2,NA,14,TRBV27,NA,TGTGCCAGCAGTTTACAGGCCAGCTACTATGGCTACACCTTC,CASSLQASYYGYTF
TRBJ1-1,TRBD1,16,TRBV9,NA,TGTGCCAGCAGCGGCGATCGAACAGGGGAGAACACTGAAGCTTTCTTT,CASSGDRTGENTEAFF
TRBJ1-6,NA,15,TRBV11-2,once,TGTGCCAGCAGCTTAGGGCGCGCGGGGGATTCACCCCTCCACTTT,CASSLGRAGDSPLHF
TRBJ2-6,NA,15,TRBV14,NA,TGTGCCAGCAGCCCGCTCCCGGCCGGGGCCAACGTCCTGACTTTC,CASSPLPAGANVLTF
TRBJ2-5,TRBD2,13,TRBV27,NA,TGTGCCAGCAGTATGGGGGGGGTTGGGACCCAGTACTTC,CASSMGGVGTQYF
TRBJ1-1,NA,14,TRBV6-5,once,TGTGCCAGCAGTTACCGGGGCGTGAACACTGAAGCTTTCTTT,CASSYRGVNTEAFF
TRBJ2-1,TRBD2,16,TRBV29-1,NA,TGCAGCGTCGTTGGACTAGCGGGAGCACCCTACAATGAGCAGTTCTTC,CSVVGLAGAPYNEQFF
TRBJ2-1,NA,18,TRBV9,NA,TGTGCCAGCAGCGTAGTAGACGGTCCTAGTTTTTCCTACAATGAGCAGTTCTTC,CASSVVDGPSFSYNEQFF
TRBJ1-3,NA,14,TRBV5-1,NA,TGCGCCAGCAGTGACCGCGTCTCTGGAAACACCATATATTTT,CASSDRVSGNTIYF
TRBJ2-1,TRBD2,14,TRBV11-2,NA,TGTGCCAGCAGCTTGGGACTAGCGGGCAATGAGCAGTTCTTC,CASSLGLAGNEQFF
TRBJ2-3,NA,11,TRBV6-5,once,TGTGCCACCCGCAACTCTGATACGCAGTATTTT,CATRNSDTQYF
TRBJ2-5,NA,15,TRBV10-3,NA,TGTGCCATCAGTGAGCCGGGACTCAAAGGGGAGACCCAGTACTTC,CAISEPGLKGETQYF
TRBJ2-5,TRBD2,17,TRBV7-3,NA,TGTGCCAGCAGCCTGGGACTAGCGGGAGGTCTCCAAGAGACCCAGTACTTC,CASSLGLAGGLQETQYF
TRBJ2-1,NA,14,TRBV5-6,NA,TGTGCCAGCAGCCATACAGATGAGATCGGTGAGCAGTTCTTC,CASSHTDEIGEQFF
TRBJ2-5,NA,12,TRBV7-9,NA,TGTGCCAGCAGCTTAGGAGACGGGACCCAGTACTTC,CASSLGDGTQYF
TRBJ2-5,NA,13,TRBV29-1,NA,TGCAGCGTTCCGGCAGCGCGGGCAGAGACCCAGTACTTC,CSVPAARAETQYF
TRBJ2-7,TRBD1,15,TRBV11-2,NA,TGTGCCAGCAGCCCACCGGGACAGGGGATCTACGAGCAGTACTTC,CASSPPGQGIYEQYF
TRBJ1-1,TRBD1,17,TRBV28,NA,TGTGCCAGCAGGTCGGAATGGGACAGGGGGCCGAACACTGAAGCTTTCTTT,CASRSEWDRGPNTEAFF
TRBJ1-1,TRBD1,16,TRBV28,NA,TGTGCCAGCAGTTTGACCACGAGGGGGCATGCGTCTGAAGCTTTCTTT,CASSLTTRGHASEAFF
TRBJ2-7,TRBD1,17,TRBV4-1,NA,TGCGCCAGCAGCCAAGTTGTGGGACAGGGGCCCTCCTACGAGCAGTACTTC,CASSQVVGQGPSYEQYF
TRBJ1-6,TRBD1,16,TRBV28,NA,TGTGCCACCCACGATTTTCCGGGACAGCGAAATTCACCCCTCCACTTT,CATHDFPGQRNSPLHF
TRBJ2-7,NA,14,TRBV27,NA,TGTGCCAGCAGTTTAAGAGGGAACCCCTACGAGCAGTACTTC,CASSLRGNPYEQYF
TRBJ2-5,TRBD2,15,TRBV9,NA,TGTGCCAGCAGCGAGTGGACTAGCGGGAGAGAGACCCAGTACTTC,CASSEWTSGRETQYF
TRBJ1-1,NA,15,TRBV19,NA,TGTGCCAGTAGAGATAAGGACAGAGTGGACACTGAAGCTTTCTTT,CASRDKDRVDTEAFF
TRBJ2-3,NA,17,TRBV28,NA,TGTGCCACCTGCCCAGGGTATAGGAGGGGTAACACAGATACGCAGTATTTT,CATCPGYRRGNTDTQYF
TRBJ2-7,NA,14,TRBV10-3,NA,TGTGCCATCAGTTCGCCAGGGGAGGAGGGGGAGCAGTACTTC,CAISSPGEEGEQYF
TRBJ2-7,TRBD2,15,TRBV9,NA,TGTGCCAGCAGCGTAGAGGCTAGCGGGAGGGGCGAGCAGTACTTC,CASSVEASGRGEQYF
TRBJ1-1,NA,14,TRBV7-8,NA,TGTGCCAGCAGCTTAGCGGGACGGGACACTGAAGCTTTCTTT,CASSLAGRDTEAFF
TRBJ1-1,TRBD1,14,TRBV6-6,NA,TGTGCCAGCACCAAGACAGGGTTCGACACTGAAGCTTTCTTT,CASTKTGFDTEAFF
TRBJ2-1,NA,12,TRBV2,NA,TGTGCCAGCAGTGGACCGACAAATGAGCAGTTCTTC,CASSGPTNEQFF
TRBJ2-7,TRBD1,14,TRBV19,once,TGTGCCAGTAGTAGCCGGGACAGGGCCCACGAGCAGTACTTC,CASSSRDRAHEQYF
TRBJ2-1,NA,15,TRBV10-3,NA,TGTGCCATCAGTGAACCGGGGCCGACCCTGAATGAGCAGTTCTTC,CAISEPGPTLNEQFF
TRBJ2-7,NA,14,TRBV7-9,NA,TGTGCCAGCAGCCCAAAAACCGCAGGGTACGAGCAGTACTTC,CASSPKTAGYEQYF
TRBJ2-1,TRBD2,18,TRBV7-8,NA,TGTGCCAGCAGCTTAGCCCTACTAGCGGGAGAATCCTACAATGAGCAGTTCTTC,CASSLALLAGESYNEQFF
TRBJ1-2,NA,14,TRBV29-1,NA,TGCAGCGTTGAAGATCCAGGCCAGGACTATGGCTACACCTTC,CSVEDPGQDYGYTF
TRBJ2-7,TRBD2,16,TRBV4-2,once,TGTGCCAGCAGCCAAGAAGGACTAGCGGGGACCTACGAGCAGTACTTC,CASSQEGLAGTYEQYF
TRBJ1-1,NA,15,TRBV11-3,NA,TGTGCCAGCAGCTCACGCGGGGGAATGAACACTGAAGCTTTCTTT,CASSSRGGMNTEAFF